This TCR beta chain was sequenced in a study of T-cell memory formation after mild COVID-19. As for the study in general: Among the donors, TCR clusters were largely specific to each donor. Broader study findings: There was a balanced CD4/CD8 profile in clones contracting day 15 to 85, and later expanders leaned CD4+. The CD4+ clones that contracted clustered mainly within CM and EM, and the CD8+ clones concentrated in EMRA.

A word on this clonotype: Its target is not known.

Germline CDR1 is SGHRS and CDR2 is YFSETQ. The V segment lost 4 bases and the J segment 6 bases; nucleotides outside the gene matches: 10. This CDR3 region has 17 residues. TCRdb recomputed calls from the 5' RACE reads with MiXCR, one row per CDR3 protein. The table has about 210,000 distinct CDR3 sequences, 27% seen once. The chain uses TRBV5-1 and TRBJ2-1; 13 bases agree with TRBD2. Sequencing was done on a sample of PBMCs or a T cell subset sorted from them (not recorded which). The receptor's source is an adult woman who had mild COVID-19 (a few samples of this study predate the infection). Cell type and time point are not known. The CDR3 region has the DNA TGCGCCAGCAGCCGGGACCGGGGGACTAGCGGGGTCAATGAGCAGTTCTTC. It translates to CASSRDRGTSGVNEQFF.